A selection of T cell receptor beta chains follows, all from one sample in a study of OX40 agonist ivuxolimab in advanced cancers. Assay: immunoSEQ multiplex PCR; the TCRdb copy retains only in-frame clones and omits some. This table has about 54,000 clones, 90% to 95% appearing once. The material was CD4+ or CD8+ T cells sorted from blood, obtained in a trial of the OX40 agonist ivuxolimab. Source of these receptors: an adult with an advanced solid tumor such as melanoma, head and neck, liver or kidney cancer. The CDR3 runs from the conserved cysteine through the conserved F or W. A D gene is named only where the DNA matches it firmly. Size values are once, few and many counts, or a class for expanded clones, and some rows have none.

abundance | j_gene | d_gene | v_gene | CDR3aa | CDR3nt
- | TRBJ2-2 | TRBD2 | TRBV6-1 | CASSGPGGVSGELFF | TGTGCCAGCAGTGGTCCCGGGGGGGTCTCCGGGGAGCTGTTTTTT
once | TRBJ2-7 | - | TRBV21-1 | CASSKEARGNPYEQYF | TGTGCCAGCAGCAAAGAGGCGCGGGGCAACCCCTACGAGCAGTACTTC
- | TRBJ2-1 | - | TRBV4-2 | CASSQVNGGDSYNEQFF | TGTGCCAGCAGCCAAGTAAACGGGGGAGATTCATACAATGAGCAGTTCTTC
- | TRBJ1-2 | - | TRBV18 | CASSPGGKWGYTF | TGTGCCAGCTCACCAGGCGGGAAGTGGGGCTACACCTTC
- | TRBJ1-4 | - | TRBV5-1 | CASSFSDPNEKLFF | TGCGCCAGCAGCTTCTCAGACCCTAATGAAAAACTGTTTTTT
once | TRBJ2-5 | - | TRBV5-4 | CASSFRQSLQETQYF | TGTGCCAGCAGCTTTAGGCAAAGCCTCCAAGAGACCCAGTACTTC
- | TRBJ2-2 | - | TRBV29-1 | CSVAEGAGELFF | TGCAGCGTGGCTGAGGGGGCCGGGGAGCTGTTTTTT
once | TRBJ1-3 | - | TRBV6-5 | CASSYSTINGNTIYF | TGTGCCAGCAGTTACTCGACCATCAATGGAAACACCATATATTTT
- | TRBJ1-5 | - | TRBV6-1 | CASSPQGPSYQPQHF | TGTGCCAGCAGTCCACAGGGTCCTAGCTATCAGCCCCAGCATTTT
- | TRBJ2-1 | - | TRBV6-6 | CASSYVDTGYNEQFF | TGTGCCAGCAGTTACGTAGATACAGGGTACAATGAGCAGTTCTTC
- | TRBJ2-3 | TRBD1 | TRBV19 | CASSMPGQGVLADTQYF | TGTGCCAGTAGTATGCCGGGACAGGGGGTATTAGCGGATACGCAGTATTTT
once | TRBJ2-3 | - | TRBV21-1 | CASSGIERTQYF | TGTGCCAGCAGCGGGATTGAGCGTACGCAGTATTTT
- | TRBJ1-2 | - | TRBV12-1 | CASSFPAYNGYTF | TGTGCCAGCAGCTTCCCCGCATATAATGGCTACACCTTC
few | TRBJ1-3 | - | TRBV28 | CASWIRGAGNTIYF | TGTGCCAGCTGGATAAGGGGAGCAGGAAACACCATATATTTT
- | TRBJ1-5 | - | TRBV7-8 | CASSSLQGGDQPQHF | TGTGCCAGCAGCTCGTTACAGGGAGGGGATCAGCCCCAGCATTTT
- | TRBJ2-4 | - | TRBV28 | CASSEGGQAKNIQYF | TGTGCCAGCAGTGAGGGGGGGCAGGCCAAAAACATTCAGTACTTC
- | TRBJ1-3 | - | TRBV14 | CASSQQISGNTIYF | TGTGCCAGCAGCCAACAAATCTCTGGAAACACCATATATTTT
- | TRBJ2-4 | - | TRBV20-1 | CSAGEDIQYF | TGCAGTGCTGGGGAGGACATTCAGTACTTC
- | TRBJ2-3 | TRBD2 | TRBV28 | CASSSGTRVDTQYF | TGTGCCAGCAGTTCCGGGACTAGGGTAGATACGCAGTATTTT
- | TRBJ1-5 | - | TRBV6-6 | CASTLGGNQPQHF | TGTGCCAGCACCCTAGGGGGGAATCAGCCCCAGCATTTT
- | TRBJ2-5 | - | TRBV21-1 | CASSKVDREKGTQYF | TGTGCCAGCAGCAAAGTAGACAGGGAAAAAGGGACCCAGTACTTC
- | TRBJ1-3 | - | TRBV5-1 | CASSLLGARGNTIYF | TGCGCCAGCAGCTTGCTAGGGGCGCGAGGAAACACCATATATTTT
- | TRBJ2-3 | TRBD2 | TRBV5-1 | CASSSGLAGGTDTQYF | TGCGCCAGCAGCTCCGGACTAGCGGGAGGGACAGATACGCAGTATTTT
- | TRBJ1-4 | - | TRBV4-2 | CASSQDRNEKLFF | TGTGCCAGCAGCCAGGACAGAAATGAAAAACTGTTTTTT
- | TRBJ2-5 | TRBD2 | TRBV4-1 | CASSQASGGWEETQYF | TGCGCCAGCAGCCAAGCTAGCGGGGGTTGGGAAGAGACCCAGTACTTC
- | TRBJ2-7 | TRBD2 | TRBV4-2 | CASSPRLAGGPSEQYF | TGTGCCAGCAGCCCGAGACTAGCGGGAGGGCCCTCCGAGCAGTACTTC
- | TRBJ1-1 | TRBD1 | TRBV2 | CASSVLMTGENTEAFF | TGTGCCAGCAGTGTTCTGATGACAGGGGAGAACACTGAAGCTTTCTTT
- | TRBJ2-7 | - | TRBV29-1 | CSAGGGHNEFYEQYF | TGCAGCGCCGGAGGGGGGCACAACGAATTCTACGAGCAGTACTTC
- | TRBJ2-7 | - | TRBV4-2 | CASSQTRDREQYF | TGTGCCAGCAGCCAAACGAGGGATCGGGAGCAGTACTTC
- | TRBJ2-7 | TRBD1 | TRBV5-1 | CASRQGPAAYEQYF | TGCGCCAGCAGACAGGGGCCAGCCGCCTACGAGCAGTACTTC
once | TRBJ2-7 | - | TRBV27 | CASSLFSRANYEQYF | TGTGCCAGCAGTTTATTTTCCAGAGCGAACTACGAGCAGTACTTC
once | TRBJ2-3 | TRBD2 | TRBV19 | CASSQLRERYTQYF | TGTGCCAGTAGTCAGTTGCGGGAGCGGTATACGCAGTATTTT
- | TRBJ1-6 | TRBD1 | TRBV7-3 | CASSLSMTGTPLHF | TGTGCCAGCAGCCTATCCATGACAGGGACCCCCCTCCACTTT
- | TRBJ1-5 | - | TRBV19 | CASSIVGGGNSNQPQHF | TGTGCCAGTAGTATTGTGGGTGGGGGGAATAGCAATCAGCCCCAGCATTTT
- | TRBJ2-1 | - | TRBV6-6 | CASSYAGTYYNEQFF | TGTGCCAGCAGTTACGCCGGGACATACTACAATGAGCAGTTCTTC